This record concerns one T cell receptor beta chain sequence. There was one heparinised blood draw per donor, averaging around 120 mL. V lost 0 bases to trimming and J lost 8 bases; unmatched junction nucleotides: 7. CDR3 length equals 15 residues. Germline V gives CDR1 SGHRS, CDR2 YFSETQ. The source of the sample is a study of beta chain features in type 1 diabetes. TCRB transcripts that were expressed got sequenced, as all of the isolated RNA had been reverse transcribed. Produced via immunoSEQ multiplex PCR; TCRdb's table is partial and in-frame only. The sample has about 320,000 clones, approximately 15% seen once.

This chain joins TRBV5-1 and TRBJ2-1, with 8 bases fitting TRBD2. Input material: central memory CD4+ T cells from blood. This clonotype was sampled from a man younger than 45 in good health. CDR3 residues: CASSLERGGRDEQFF. Here the CDR3 DNA reads TGCGCCAGCAGCTTGGAACGGGGGGGCCGGGATGAGCAGTTCTTC.